Listed below are T cell receptor beta chains from one sample, sequenced in a study of blood T cell repertoires in COVID-19. TCRdb's table, derived via immunoSEQ multiplex PCR, lists solely in-frame clones and lacks some. The table lists 60,000 to 65,000 clones, around 83% of them singletons. Sequencing was performed on peripheral blood. The receptors shown here come from a man between 45 and 60 years old with COVID-19, enrolled during active disease. CDR3s include the opening cysteine and the closing phenylalanine or tryptophan. Each record gives: V gene, clone size, D gene, J gene, CDR3 DNA, CDR3 protein. The D gene is left open where the match is weak. Expanded clones get a size class; other rows say once, few or many, or leave the size out.

TRBV18	-	-	TRBJ1-1	TGTGCCAGCTCACCGGGACGGGAGGTAGAAGCTTTCTTT	CASSPGREVEAFF
TRBV4-2	-	TRBD2	TRBJ2-1	TGTGCCAGCAGCCCAGTTAGCGGGAACAATGAGCAGTTCTTC	CASSPVSGNNEQFF
TRBV6-5	-	TRBD1	TRBJ1-1	TGTGCCAGCAGTTCCGACAGGGGGCAGTTGAACACTGAAGCTTTCTTT	CASSSDRGQLNTEAFF
TRBV5-1	-	-	TRBJ1-4	TGCGCCAGCAGGATGCAATCCACCCAGGAAAAACTGTTTTTT	CASRMQSTQEKLFF
TRBV11-2	-	TRBD1	TRBJ2-4	TGTGCCAGCAGGTTAACAGGGGGCGGGGGAAACATTCAGTACTTC	CASRLTGGGGNIQYF
TRBV6-6	-	-	TRBJ1-5	TGTGCCAGCAGTTTAAGGGGTGGCAATCAGCCCCAGCATTTT	CASSLRGGNQPQHF
TRBV28	-	-	TRBJ2-7	TGTGCCACCGGAGGACAGTATAGCGACGAGCAGTACTTC	CATGGQYSDEQYF
TRBV29-1	-	TRBD2	TRBJ2-5	TGCAGCATGTCCCAGACTAGCGGAGAGACCCAGTACTTC	CSMSQTSGETQYF
TRBV19	-	TRBD1	TRBJ1-1	TGTGCCAGCAGAACAGGGGACATGAACACTGAAGCTTTCTTT	CASRTGDMNTEAFF
TRBV30	-	-	TRBJ1-2	TGTGCCTGGAGTGGTGGCGGAGACTATGGCTACACCTTC	CAWSGGGDYGYTF
TRBV6-2/TRBV6-3	-	TRBD1	TRBJ2-7	TGTGCCAGCAGTAACCGGGACAGGGTAAGAGAGCAGTACTTC	CASSNRDRVREQYF
TRBV1	-	-	TRBJ2-3	TGCACCAGCAGCCAAGACCGGCGGGAGGGGGTAATTTGCACAGATACGCAGTATTTT	CTSSQDRREGVICTDTQYF
TRBV9	-	-	TRBJ2-1	TGTGCCAGCAGCGTAGCTAGTGGCGCTTCCAGAGGTGAGCAGTTCTTC	CASSVASGASRGEQFF
TRBV6-5	-	TRBD2	TRBJ2-7	TGTGCCAGCAGTTACTCGATCCTAGCGGGAGTATCCGAGCAGTACTTC	CASSYSILAGVSEQYF
TRBV2	many	-	TRBJ2-3	TGTGCCAGCAGTCGACCCGGTCTAGGGGCAGATACGCAGTATTTT	CASSRPGLGADTQYF
TRBV4-2	-	TRBD1	TRBJ2-5	TGTGCCAGCAGCCACGCCTACCCGGGACAGCAAGAGACCCAGTACTTC	CASSHAYPGQQETQYF
TRBV30	-	-	TRBJ1-6	TGTGCCTGGAGGCGGAGAGGGAATTCACCCCTCCACTTT	CAWRRRGNSPLHF
TRBV27	-	TRBD1	TRBJ2-7	TGTGCCAGCAGTTTAGAGTTAACAGGGGGCTTCCACGAGCAGTACTTC	CASSLELTGGFHEQYF
TRBV9	-	-	TRBJ1-5	TGTGCCAGCAGCGGTGGACTAGATCAGCCCCAGCATTTT	CASSGGLDQPQHF
TRBV15	once	TRBD1	TRBJ2-7	TGTGCCACCAGCAGAGATTTCGGGATTGGACAGGACGAGCAGTACTTC	CATSRDFGIGQDEQYF
TRBV11-3	once	-	TRBJ2-3	TGTGCCAGCAGCTTAACGTCGGGGTTAGATACGCAGTATTTT	CASSLTSGLDTQYF
TRBV5-8	-	-	TRBJ2-5	TGTGCCAGCAGCCTGACTTACCAAGAGACCCAGTACTTC	CASSLTYQETQYF
TRBV2	-	-	TRBJ2-1	TGTGCCACCGAGAGTCGGAGGGCGGTCTACAATGAGCAGTTCTTC	CATESRRAVYNEQFF
TRBV28	once	TRBD2	TRBJ2-1	TGTGCCAGCAGTACACTAGCGGGAGTGGATGAGCAGTTCTTC	CASSTLAGVDEQFF
TRBV6-5	once	TRBD2	TRBJ2-7	TGTGCCAGCAAAGCTAGCGGGAGTTACCACGAGCAGTACTTC	CASKASGSYHEQYF
TRBV7-8	few	-	TRBJ2-3	TGTGCCAGCAGCTTAGACAGGGAAATCACAGATACGCAGTATTTT	CASSLDREITDTQYF
TRBV24-1	-	-	TRBJ2-6	TGTGCCACCAGTGACCCCAGGGGCTCTGGGGCCAACGTCCTGACTTTC	CATSDPRGSGANVLTF
TRBV27	-	-	TRBJ1-5	TGTGCCAGCAGACAGGGCGATCAGCCCCAGCATTTT	CASRQGDQPQHF